The T cell receptor beta chain described here comes from a study of shared clonotypes between healthy human individuals. Data came from immunoSEQ multiplex PCR; TCRdb stores just in-frame clones and leaves some out. The sample lists hundreds of thousands of clones, around 80% occurring once. Whole-study results and caveats: Sequencing depth was expected to affect clonotype sharing among donors.

The CDR3 extends over 12 amino acids. CDR1 and CDR2 from the germline V gene are SQVTM and ANQGSEA. The V end was cut by 4 bases, the J end by 7 bases, with 14 bases between. Concerning this clone: Its antigen is unknown.

The sequence came from a woman between 35 and 50 years old in good health. Some clones in this sample may be carry-over from other donors' samples. Sequences were obtained from PBMCs. This rearrangement joins TRBV29-1 to TRBJ2-7, with D tentatively TRBD2 (6 bases). CDR3 bases: TGCAGCGTTGGCGCGGCGGGGCGAGAGCAGTACTTC. Translated, it gives CSVGAAGREQYF.